This TCR beta chain came from a study of monozygotic twins with inflammatory bowel disease. TCRdb reprocessed the 5' RACE reads, keeping one entry per CDR3 protein, no DNA. The specimen's table records approximately 330,000 distinct CDR3 sequences. Germline CDR1 is SGHRS and CDR2 is YFSETQ. The length of the CDR3 is 14 residues. Whole-study findings and limits: The sharing of clonotypes with others was lower in IBD patients than in healthy twins, especially with disease activity.

About this clonotype itself: Its antigen remains unidentified.

This sequence was found in a human donor with ulcerative colitis or Crohn's disease, or a healthy co-twin of an affected twin (not recorded which). The sample consisted of blood. V gene TRBV5-1 combines with J gene TRBJ2-7. CDR3 sequence: CASSLEFGIYEQYF.